The TCR beta chain described here comes from a study of cytomegalovirus exposure and HLA in healthy donors (dated by TCRdb to about 2017). About the full investigation: An earlier analysis of roughly 500 of the donors reported under 300 Gb of sequence data and around 120 million unique TCR beta sequences obtained from about 180 million T cells. About 300 gigabases of sequencing data and 70 million to 95 million unique TCR sequences made up an early release that covered around 640 HLA-typed donors. The genetic ancestry cluster associated with self-reported Caucasian donors included about 81% of the roughly 400 genotyped donors. The aim of the study was to test whether cataloging public T cell receptors could identify signatures of past pathogen exposure. The study used immunosequencing to profile the T cell repertoires of 666 subjects and linked those repertoires to cytomegalovirus serostatus. A separate validation cohort of roughly 130 different subjects was used in addition to the 666-subject first cohort. To predict cytomegalovirus infection status, the study combined high-throughput TCR immunosequencing, statistical association of individual TCRs with disease status, and machine learning. To study patterns of TCR occurrence, a later analysis re-analyzed previously published TCR beta repertoires from several hundred donors and added high-resolution HLA genotyping. The later analysis used no new phenotypic data to find candidate immune exposures, relying instead on TCR beta sequences and their occurrence across donors. An earlier analysis of 587 of the donors applied high-throughput TCR beta sequencing to assess whether each TCR beta V gene segment acted as functional or pseudogenic. Donor age, sex, ethnicity and CMV serostatus were compiled together with the repertoire data. A later genetic analysis used genome-wide SNP genotypes for about 65% of the 666 donors, treating that subset as a discovery cohort. Every repertoire in the discovery cohort had been generated on one and the same sequencing platform. Class I and class II HLA loci were covered by the typing at four-digit resolution. Typing coverage varied by locus: roughly 620-630 donors for A, B, C, DRB1 and DQB1; approximately 500 for DQA1; 600 to 610 for DPA1; around 490 for DPB1. A few DR-DQ haplotypes were handled as single units for association and clustering because linkage in the cohort was strong. Among about 360 genotyped donors of the cohort, an average of roughly 240,000 unique TCR beta nucleotide sequences were sequenced per donor, 15% to 20% of them non-productive.

The CDR3 runs 17 amino acids, cysteine and phenylalanine included. The kept DNA is CDR3 alone, 51 bases in frame from the first base. The V and J ends are trimmed by 1 base and 0 bases, leaving 13 bases between them. CDR1 and CDR2, looked up from the germline V gene, are SGHNT and YENEEA. Library construction relied on the immunoSEQ multiplex PCR assay. A mixture of 60 forward primers for TCR Vbeta segments and 13 reverse primers for TCR Jbeta segments was used in the multiplex PCR. A multiplex PCR assay on genomic DNA amplified the CDR3 region of rearranged TCR beta genes. The amplified TCR beta libraries were sequenced on the Illumina HiSeq System as 87-base-pair reads. Regarding the original processing steps: A later analysis counted tens of millions of unique TCR beta chains across the approximately 700 repertoires, and some 11 million of these chains were shared by at least two donors. Raw reads were error-corrected and collapsed into unique sequences by a nearest-neighbor algorithm in which closely related sequences were merged to remove PCR and sequencing errors. To assign V, D and J gene segments, CDR3 sequences were aligned to IMGT reference sequences. For a sequence to be retained, at least a six-nucleotide match to both a V gene segment and a J gene segment was required. Rearrangements were classified as productive when the CDR3 lacked stop codons and remained in frame with V and J, and all other rearrangements were classified as non-productive. Following IMGT convention, CDR3 was defined as the stretch from the second conserved V-encoded cysteine to the conserved J-encoded phenylalanine. The earlier analysis of about 590 of the donors excluded sequences that lacked an unambiguous match to a single V gene segment. In an earlier analysis of 587 of the donors, a V segment was called functional when productive rearrangements were above 56.7%, and segregating when the standard deviation between donors exceeded 5%. A statistical classification framework was developed to diagnose cytomegalovirus status using the catalog of TCR beta chain sequences. V and J gene assignment, in a later analysis, came from comparing TCR nucleotide sequences with IMGT/GENE-DB human TR gene sequences. In a later analysis, CDR3 sequences and most-parsimonious VDJ recombination scenarios were assigned using the TCRdist pipeline. In a later analysis, each TCR beta chain was defined by its CDR3 amino acid sequence together with its V-gene family, and reads lacking a unique V-gene family were excluded. A later analysis removed 450 to 600 highly shared, low-generation-probability nucleotide sequences to deal with suspected cross-contamination and a sequencing artifact. For each public chain, a later analysis derived a clonal expansion index from normalized ranks of inferred template counts within each repertoire. Generation probabilities in a later analysis came from a VDJ recombination model fitted to out-of-frame rearrangements, and those results were checked against IGoR. In a later analysis, TCR-TCR, TCR-HLA and TCR-CMV co-occurrence was scored with hypergeometric tests, and a repertoire-size bias correction was applied to TCR pairs. In a later analysis, false discovery rates were estimated by permuting HLA or CMV assignments 20 times. In a later analysis, co-occurring TCRs were grouped using DBSCAN, and TCRdist sequence similarity was added for clustering within HLA-allele-positive subsets. Repertoires with fewer than 30,000 or more than 120,000 public chains, plus five repertoires with anomalous nucleotide sharing, were excluded from co-occurrence clustering. TCRdb re-hosts the immuneACCESS table, in-frame sequences only. Its copies lack some clones; in the studies checked, an unresolved V gene accounts for under half of them, and the cause for the rest is not known. Clone size and the V and J calls come from that table; the DNA yielded D and trimming. Across this sample there are more than 80,000 clones, with about 68% seen only once. 2% to 2.5% of the sample goes to the ten largest clones.

The cohort consisted of 670 or so healthy bone marrow donors. At the time of sampling, all cohort members were nominally healthy, though unrecorded immune exposures were likely present. CMV serostatus was recorded as positive for 289 and negative for about 55% of the 666 cohort members, whereas no CMV serostatus was recorded for the donor in question. A peripheral blood sample was collected from each donor, and TCR beta sequencing was performed on peripheral blood mononuclear cells. Genomic DNA extraction from the blood cell samples was performed with the Qiagen DNeasy Blood Extraction Kit. What the work shows at the level of the full study, not this receptor alone: A group of highly shared sequence variants was considered likely to be a technical artifact of the sequencing pipeline. Seventeen rarely observed V segments, including chromosome 9 orphons, were excluded from the earlier analysis of almost 600 of the donors because counts were too low. The cohort was sequenced for TCR beta chains only, and without alpha or paired-chain data the features that could be detected were limited. Three of the identified cytomegalovirus-associated TCR beta chains were confirmed in vitro to be specific for cytomegalovirus antigens. The only immune exposure information available for the cohort was CMV serostatus. Cytomegalovirus status was reported to be diagnosed by the classifier with high specificity and sensitivity in both the original and validation cohorts. A later analysis reported that several top co-occurrence clusters appeared linked to parvovirus B19, influenza, CMV and Epstein-Barr virus. When HLA alleles, especially DR and DQ, strongly co-occurred, TCR associations were difficult to assign to individual alleles. A further reported finding was that TCR beta sequences accurately predicted the HLA-A and HLA-B alleles for most subjects in the first cohort. In a later analysis, most CMV-associated TCR beta chains were found to appear HLA-restricted, with HLA associations seemingly driven largely by CMV exposure. Because some donors lacked HLA typing at each locus, the association tests relied only on the typed subset. At a false discovery rate of 0.05, a later analysis linked some 18,000 TCR beta sequences to specific HLA alleles. A later analysis found that HLA-associated TCR beta chains were more clonally expanded and had lower generation probabilities than equally common non-associated chains. The authors suggested that the approach could potentially be extended to other disease states and immunological phenotypes. Across donors, most TCR sequences were observed very rarely, whereas some public TCRs were present in many individuals. In an earlier analysis of about 550 of the donors, most TCR beta V segments were observed in productive rearrangements about 87% or about 30% of the time, broadly matching IMGT annotations. The study listed approximately 150 TCR beta chains as associated with cytomegalovirus. Some IMGT-functional V segments, including TRBV6-2 and TRBV6-3, could not be told apart with the 87-base-pair reads, so those segments were excluded. Compared with the roughly 700-donor mean, donors in an Asian-associated ancestry cluster had fewer N-insertions in productive TCRs, according to a later genetic analysis. Presence/absence analyses assumed roughly uniform sequencing depth across donors, an assumption that may not hold. A later analysis found that TCR association rates varied across HLA loci, with DRB1 alleles showing the most associated TCRs and HLA-C alleles the fewest. Correlated functional status among segregating V segments might reflect linkage disequilibrium, but an unknown experimental factor could not be ruled out. In a later genetic analysis, a missense DCLRE1C variant was associated with V-gene and J-gene trimming of TCR beta chains, and the association was replicated in an independent cohort.

Remarks on this clone: Which antigen it targets is not known. No per-base quality is available; no much larger clone lies one base away.

The V gene is TRBV11-3 and the J gene is TRBJ2-1; the D gene cannot be resolved reliably. Material for sequencing was PBMCs. The receptor comes from a human donor in good health. The DNA sequence is TGTGCCAGCAGCTTAGGGCTGAGGATGCTCTCCTACAATGAGCAGTTCTTC. It encodes CASSLGLRMLSYNEQFF.